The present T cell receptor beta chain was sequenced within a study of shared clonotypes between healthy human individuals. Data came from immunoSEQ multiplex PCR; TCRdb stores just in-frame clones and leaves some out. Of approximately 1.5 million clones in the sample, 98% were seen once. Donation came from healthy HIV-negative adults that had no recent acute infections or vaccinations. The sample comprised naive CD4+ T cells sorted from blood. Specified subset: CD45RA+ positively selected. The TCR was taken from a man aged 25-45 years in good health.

CDR3: CATSLWGQGVVNEQFF. The CDR3, as DNA: TGTGCCACCAGCTTATGGGGACAGGGGGTAGTCAATGAGCAGTTCTTC. The V and J genes are TRBV15 and TRBJ2-1, with 11 bases matching TRBD1. Per germline, CDR1 LNHNV and CDR2 YYDKDF (reference sequence). The ends lost 5 bases at V and 6 bases at J; junction bases unmatched: 9. The CDR3 contains 16 residues. The full variable domain, in which reference TRBV15 and TRBJ2-1 provide the parts outside the CDR3, is DAMVIQNPRYQVTQFGKPVTLSCSQTLNHNVMYWYQQKSSQAPKLLFHYYDKDFNNEADTPDNFQSRRPNTSFCFLDIRSPGLGDTAMYLCATSLWGQGVVNEQFFGPGTRLTVL.